The 13 T cell receptor beta chains given below trace back to one sample, sequenced in a study of CD8 T cells in ankylosing spondylitis. Study-wide results and caveats: For ankylosing spondylitis blood, a TCR beta motif of about eight highly homologous variants appeared characteristic.

Their antigens remain unidentified. TCRdb called the 5' RACE reads again in MiXCR, with one record for every CDR3 protein. The data show 650,000 to 800,000 distinct CDR3 sequences, around 20% seen once. Specimen: blood, either unsorted or a sorted T cell fraction (not recorded which). The receptors come from a male donor with ankylosing spondylitis.

This clonotype was counted a few times. The V gene is TRBV4-1, the J gene TRBJ2-1; tentative D call: TRBD2 (5 bases). Germline-derived CDR1 and CDR2 are MGHRA and YSYEKL. The CDR3 totals 18 residues. V was pared by 0 bases and J by 0 bases, with 15 bases between. Here the CDR3 DNA reads TGCGCCAGCAGCCAAGATCCCCCCCTGGGGAGCTCCTACAATGAGCAGTTCTTC. Its translation: CASSQDPPLGSSYNEQFF.

This chain joins TRBV5-1 and TRBJ1-3; no clear D gene. This CDR3 is 15 amino acids long. Germline V gives CDR1 SGHRS, CDR2 YFSETQ. Trimming shortened V by 5 bases and J by 0 bases, and 12 bases separated the two germline ends. CDR3 loop: CASSRDPSSGNTIYF. CDR3 DNA: TGCGCCAGCAGTCGGGATCCTAGCTCTGGAAACACCATATATTTT.

A few counts support this clonotype. The rearrangement uses TRBV3-1 and TRBJ2-2, with D perhaps matching TRBD2 (5 bases). CDR3 length equals 15 residues. Deletions cut 1 base from V and 4 bases from J, with 10 bases between. Germline values: CDR1 LGHDT, CDR2 YNNKEL (reference sequence). CDR3 DNA sequence: TGTGCCAGCAGCCAAGTCCGGCTAGCCACCGGGGAGCTGTTTTTT. As protein: CASSQVRLATGELFF.

This sequence joins TRBV27 and TRBJ1-6; TRBD1 matches at 8 bases. The V and J ends lost 1 base and 6 bases, in that order; junction bases with no gene match: 2. Germline V gives CDR1 MNHEY, CDR2 SMNVEV (reference sequence). This CDR3 has 15 amino acids. The CDR3 spells CASSLWGTGNSPLHF. CDR3 coding DNA: TGTGCCAGCAGTTTATGGGGGACAGGTAATTCACCCCTCCACTTT.

This clonotype has only a few counts. The chain has TRBV5-1 and TRBJ2-7, with D perhaps TRBD1 (5 bases). Germline V gene data show CDR1 as SGHRS and CDR2 as YFSETQ. Trimming left V 1 base short and J 4 bases short, with 15 bases between. This CDR3 spans 15 amino acids. The CDR3 DNA follows: TGCGCCAGCAGCTTGCAAGGGGCCGATTTTTACGAGCAGTACTTC. Amino acids: CASSLQGADFYEQYF. Supplemented by reference TRBV5-1 and TRBJ2-7, the full variable domain reads KAGVTQTPRYLIKTRGQQVTLSCSPISGHRSVSWYQQTPGQGLQFLFEYFSETQRNKGNFPGRFSGRQFSNSRSEMNVSTLELGDSALYLCASSLQGADFYEQYFGPGTRLTVT.

The J gene is TRBJ2-1, the V gene TRBV4-1; tentatively, D is TRBD2 (7 bases). V lost 3 bases and J lost 4, with 19 bases in between. CDR1 and CDR2 from the germline V gene are MGHRA and YSYEKL. The CDR3 length is 17 residues. The CDR3 loop reads CASSHRTWEGGYNEQFF. CDR3 nucleotide sequence: TGCGCCAGCAGCCACCGAACTTGGGAGGGGGGATACAATGAGCAGTTCTTC.

Concerning this clonotype: A much larger clone differs by one base, so this may be a read error. The genes are TRBV5-1 and TRBJ2-2; D not certain. V was cut by 0 bases and J by 4 bases, with 4 bases left in between. The CDR3 runs 13 residues. Germline lookup yields CDR1 SGHRS and CDR2 YFSETQ. CDR3 nucleotides: TGCGCCAGCAGCTTGGAACGCACCGGGGAGCTGTTTTTT. It yields the protein CASSLERTGELFF.

This clonotype was observed at least ten times. This rearrangement joins TRBV28 to TRBJ2-3; D might be TRBD1 (6 bases). V shed 5 bases and J shed 4 bases, with 16 bases lying between them. Germline-derived CDR1 and CDR2 are MDHEN and SYDVKM. The CDR3 spans 15 residues. This CDR3 reads CASSLTEGVADTQYF. Written as DNA, the CDR3 is TGTGCCAGCAGTCTAACCGAGGGGGTTGCAGATACGCAGTATTTT.

In this sample, this clonotype turned up a few times. V usage is TRBV20-1 and J usage is TRBJ1-5; 8 nucleotides line up with TRBD1. Germline values: CDR1 DFQATT, CDR2 SNEGSKA (reference sequence). V gave up 3 bases and J gave up 4 bases; unmatched junction bases: 8. The CDR3 covers 15 residues. The CDR3: CSASPPTGDNQPQHF. The CDR3 DNA follows: TGCAGTGCTAGCCCCCCGACAGGGGATAATCAGCCCCAGCATTTT.

J is TRBJ2-5 and V is TRBV4-1; D might be TRBD1 or TRBD2, each matching 7 bases. V lost 0 bases and J lost 4, with 12 bases in between. Germline loops: CDR1 MGHRA, CDR2 YSYEKL. The CDR3 loop spans 15 amino acids. In DNA form, the CDR3 reads TGCGCCAGCAGCCAAGAACAGGGGAGGGTAGAGACCCAGTACTTC. Its protein product is CASSQEQGRVETQYF.

The chain joins TRBV19 to TRBJ2-1; 8 nucleotides agree with TRBD2. After removal of 1 base from V and 2 bases from J, the junction contained 1 base not matched to a gene. Germline loops: CDR1 LNHDA, CDR2 SQIVND (reference sequence). CDR3 length: 15 amino acids. This CDR3 is CASSIGAGAYNEQFF. The CDR3 nucleotides read TGTGCCAGTAGTATAGGAGCGGGAGCCTACAATGAGCAGTTCTTC.

This clonotype was found a few times. The genes are TRBV27 and TRBJ1-1, with D possibly being TRBD1 (6 bases). Germline loops: CDR1 MNHEY, CDR2 SMNVEV (reference sequence). The CDR3 sequence is 13 residues long. V lost 6 bases and J lost 6, with 14 bases in between. The CDR3 reads CASRLTGNPEAFF. CDR3 coding DNA: TGTGCCAGCAGATTAACAGGGAATCCTGAAGCTTTCTTT.

There are many counts of this clonotype. The J gene is TRBJ1-2, the V gene TRBV5-1; TRBD1 aligns across 8 bases. Per germline, CDR1 SGHRS and CDR2 YFSETQ. The CDR3 is made up of 14 amino acids. After removal of 0 bases from V and 3 bases from J, the junction contained 1 base not matched to a gene. CDR3 residues: CASSLAGGDYGYTF. DNA for the CDR3: TGCGCCAGCAGCTTGGCAGGGGGCGACTATGGCTACACCTTC. Looking up the rest from reference TRBV5-1 and TRBJ1-2 gives the full variable domain: KAGVTQTPRYLIKTRGQQVTLSCSPISGHRSVSWYQQTPGQGLQFLFEYFSETQRNKGNFPGRFSGRQFSNSRSEMNVSTLELGDSALYLCASSLAGGDYGYTFGSGTRLTVV.